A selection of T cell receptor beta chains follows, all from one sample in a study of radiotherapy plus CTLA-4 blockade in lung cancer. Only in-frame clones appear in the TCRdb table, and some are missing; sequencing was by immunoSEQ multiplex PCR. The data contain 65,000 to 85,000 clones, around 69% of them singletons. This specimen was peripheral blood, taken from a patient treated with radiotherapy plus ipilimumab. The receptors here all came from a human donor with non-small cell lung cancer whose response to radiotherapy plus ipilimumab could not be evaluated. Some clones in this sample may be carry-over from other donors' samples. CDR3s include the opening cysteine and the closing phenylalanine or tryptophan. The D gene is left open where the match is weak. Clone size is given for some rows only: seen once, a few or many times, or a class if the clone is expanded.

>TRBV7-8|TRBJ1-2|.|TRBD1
TGTGCCAGCAGCTTAGTTGACTGGGCGGCAGGGGGCACGAGGATCTATGGCTACACCTTC
CASSLVDWAAGGTRIYGYTF
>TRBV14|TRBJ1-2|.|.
TGTGCCAGCAGCCAAGGACGATGGAGTGGCTACACCTTC
CASSQGRWSGYTF
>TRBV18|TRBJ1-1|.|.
TGTGCCAGCTCACCGTTAGAGAACACTGAAGCTTTCTTT
CASSPLENTEAFF
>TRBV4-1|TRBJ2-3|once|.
TGCGCCAGCAGCCAACGGTCCACAGATACGCAGTATTTT
CASSQRSTDTQYF
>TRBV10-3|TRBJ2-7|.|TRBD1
TGTGCCATCAGCGGACAGGGGGCGTTCCAGAGCGAGCAGTACTTC
CAISGQGAFQSEQYF
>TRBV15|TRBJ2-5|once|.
TGTGCCACCAGGAAGGAACAGCAAGAGACCCAGTACTTC
CATRKEQQETQYF
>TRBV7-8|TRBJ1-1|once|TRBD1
TGTGCCAGCAGCCGACAGGGGTTAAACACTGAAGCTTTCTTT
CASSRQGLNTEAFF
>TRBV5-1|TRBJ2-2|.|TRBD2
TGCGCCAGCAGCTTGGCTAGCGGGACAGACACCGGGGAGCTGTTTTTT
CASSLASGTDTGELFF
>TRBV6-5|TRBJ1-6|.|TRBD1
TGTGCCAGCAGTTCCGTCGGACAGGGCCGCTCACCCCTCCACTTT
CASSSVGQGRSPLHF
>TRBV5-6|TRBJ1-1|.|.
TGTGCCAGCAGCTTGTGGTCGGTGGAAGCTTTCTTT
CASSLWSVEAFF
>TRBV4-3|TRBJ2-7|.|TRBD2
TGCGCCAGCAGCCAGGGTCCTAGCGGGGGACCCTACGAGCAGTACTTC
CASSQGPSGGPYEQYF
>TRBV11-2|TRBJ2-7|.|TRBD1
TGTGCCAGCAGCTTAGTGTGGGACAGGTTCTCCCCTCAGGCCTACGAGCAGTACTTC
CASSLVWDRFSPQAYEQYF
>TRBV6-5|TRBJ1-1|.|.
TGTGCCAGCAGACTGCAACGGACAGCCTTGGAAGCTTTCTTT
CASRLQRTALEAFF
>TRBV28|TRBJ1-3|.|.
TGTGCCAGCAGTTTAGGTGGGACATTCGTTAGCTCTGGAAACACCATATATTTT
CASSLGGTFVSSGNTIYF
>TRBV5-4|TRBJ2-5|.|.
TGTGCCAGCAGCGGGGAAGGGGGGGGACAAGAGACCCAGTACTTC
CASSGEGGGQETQYF
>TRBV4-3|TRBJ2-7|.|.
TGCGCCAGCAGCCAAGATCGGTTAATACTAAGCTCCTACGAGCAGTACTTC
CASSQDRLILSSYEQYF
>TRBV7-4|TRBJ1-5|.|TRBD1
TGTGCCAGCAGCTCGACAGGGGTGAGGCAGCCCCAGCATTTT
CASSSTGVRQPQHF
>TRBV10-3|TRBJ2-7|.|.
TGTGCCATCAGTTCCGAACGCCCCAGGAGGGGCGAGCAGTACTTC
CAISSERPRRGEQYF
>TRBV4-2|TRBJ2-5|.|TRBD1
TGTGCCAGCAGCCAAGAGGGACAGGGGAAGGCAGAGACCCAGTACTTC
CASSQEGQGKAETQYF
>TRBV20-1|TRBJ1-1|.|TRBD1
TGCAGTGCCCGACAGGGGGCAGGAGCTTTCTTT
CSARQGAGAFF
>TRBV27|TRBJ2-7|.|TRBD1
TGTGCCAGCAGTTTTGACAGGGGTACCTACGAGCAGTACTTC
CASSFDRGTYEQYF
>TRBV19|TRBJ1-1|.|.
TGTGCCAGTAGCCCTGCGTTCGAGGGCAGCGAAGCTTTCTTT
CASSPAFEGSEAFF
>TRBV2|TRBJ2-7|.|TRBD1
TGTGCCAGCAGTGGGCAGGGGGCGGCCTACGAGCAGTACTTC
CASSGQGAAYEQYF
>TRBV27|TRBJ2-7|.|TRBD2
TGTGCCAGTAAAGAGGGAGCGGGGGATTCCTACGAGCAGTACTTC
CASKEGAGDSYEQYF
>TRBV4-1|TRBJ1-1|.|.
TGCGCCAGCAGCCAGGCGGGGGGGAGCCGGAACACTGAAGCTTTCTTT
CASSQAGGSRNTEAFF
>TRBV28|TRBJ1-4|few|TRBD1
TGTGCCAGCAGTTCCTCAGGGGGCTATAATGAAAAACTGTTTTTT
CASSSSGGYNEKLFF
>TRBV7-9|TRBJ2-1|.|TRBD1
TGTGCCAGCAGCCTAAGGGGGCTGTCCTACAATGAGCAGTTCTTC
CASSLRGLSYNEQFF
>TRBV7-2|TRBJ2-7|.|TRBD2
TGTGCCAGCAGCTTAGGATTCGGGACTAGCGACGAGCAGTACTTC
CASSLGFGTSDEQYF
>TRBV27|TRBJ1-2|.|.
TGTGCCAGCAGTTTATTCGGCGGCAGTAGAAACTATGGCTACACCTTC
CASSLFGGSRNYGYTF
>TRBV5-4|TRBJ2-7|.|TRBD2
TGTGCCAGCAGCCTCCAGACTAGCGGGGACTTCTACGAGCAGTACTTC
CASSLQTSGDFYEQYF
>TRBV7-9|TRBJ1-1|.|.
TGTGCCAGCAGCTTAGCACTGGGCGCTGAAGCTTTCTTT
CASSLALGAEAFF
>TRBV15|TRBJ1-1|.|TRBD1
TGTGCCACCAGCAGGGGGACAGGGGCTGAAGCTTTCTTT
CATSRGTGAEAFF
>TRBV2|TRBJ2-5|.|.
TGTGCCAGCAGTGGGGCGGAGACCCAGTACTTC
CASSGAETQYF
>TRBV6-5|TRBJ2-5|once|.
TGTGCCAGCAGTTACCCCGGACTGAAGACCCAGTACTTC
CASSYPGLKTQYF
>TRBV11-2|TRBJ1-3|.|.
TGTGCCAGCAGCGCGGAGTACAGGAGAAACACCATATATTTT
CASSAEYRRNTIYF
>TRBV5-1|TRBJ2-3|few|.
TGCGCCAGCACAGACACAGATACGCAGTATTTT
CASTDTDTQYF
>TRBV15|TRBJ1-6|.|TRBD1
TGTGCCACCAGCAGAGAAAGGGACAGTACTAATTCACCCCTCCACTTT
CATSRERDSTNSPLHF
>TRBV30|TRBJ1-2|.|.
TGTGCCTGGAGTCCAGGGCTCTATGGCTACACCTTC
CAWSPGLYGYTF
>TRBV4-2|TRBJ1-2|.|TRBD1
TGTGCCAGCAGCCAAGATCTGTTCGCAGGGGGCGATGGCTACACCTTC
CASSQDLFAGGDGYTF
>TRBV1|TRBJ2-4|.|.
TGCACCAGCAGCCAAAGTTGGGCCTGCCTGAGAAACATTCAGTACTTC
CTSSQSWACLRNIQYF
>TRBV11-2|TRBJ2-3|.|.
TGTGCCAGCAGCTCGGTGCGTGATCCCTTCACAGATACGCAGTATTTT
CASSSVRDPFTDTQYF
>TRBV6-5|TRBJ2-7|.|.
TGTGCCGGCCAGGGAACGGTCTACGAGCAGTACTTC
CAGQGTVYEQYF
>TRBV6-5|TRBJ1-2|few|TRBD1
TGTGCCAGCAGTTACGACAGGGCAGATGGCTACACCTTC
CASSYDRADGYTF
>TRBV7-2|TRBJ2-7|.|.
TGTGCCAGCAGCTTAACGAACAGGGACCCCTACGAGCAGTACTTC
CASSLTNRDPYEQYF
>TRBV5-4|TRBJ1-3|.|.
TGTGCCAGCAGCCTCCGGGGGGGTCGTCTAATTGGAAACACCATATATTTT
CASSLRGGRLIGNTIYF
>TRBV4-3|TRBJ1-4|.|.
TGCGCCAGCAGCCGAGTCCTAAGGGCAGGGAATGAAAAACTGTTTTTT
CASSRVLRAGNEKLFF
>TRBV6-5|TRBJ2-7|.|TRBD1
TGTGCCAGCAGTTCCTACAGGGGATCGTACGAGCAGTACTTC
CASSSYRGSYEQYF
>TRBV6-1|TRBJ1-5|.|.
TGTGCCAGCAGTGAAGGCCCGGGGAATCAGCCCCAGCATTTT
CASSEGPGNQPQHF
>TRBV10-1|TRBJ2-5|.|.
TGCGCCAGCAGTGGGCCCCAGGAACACCAAGAGACCCAGTACTTC
CASSGPQEHQETQYF
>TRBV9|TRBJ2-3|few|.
TGTGCGTCGGGCGGGGTGACAGATACGCAGTATTTT
CASGGVTDTQYF
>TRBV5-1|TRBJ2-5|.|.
TGCGCCAGCAGAAACCCAAGCGGAGAGACCCAGTACTTC
CASRNPSGETQYF
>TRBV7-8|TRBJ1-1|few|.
TGTGCCAGCAGCTTCGTGAACACTGAAGCTTTCTTT
CASSFVNTEAFF
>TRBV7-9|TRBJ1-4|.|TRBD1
TGTGCCAGCAGCCCCACCGGGACAGGGGGCCCTAATGAAAAACTGTTTTTT
CASSPTGTGGPNEKLFF
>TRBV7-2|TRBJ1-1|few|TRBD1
TGTGCCAGCAGCTCAGTACAGGGGACAATGACTGAAGCTTTCTTT
CASSSVQGTMTEAFF